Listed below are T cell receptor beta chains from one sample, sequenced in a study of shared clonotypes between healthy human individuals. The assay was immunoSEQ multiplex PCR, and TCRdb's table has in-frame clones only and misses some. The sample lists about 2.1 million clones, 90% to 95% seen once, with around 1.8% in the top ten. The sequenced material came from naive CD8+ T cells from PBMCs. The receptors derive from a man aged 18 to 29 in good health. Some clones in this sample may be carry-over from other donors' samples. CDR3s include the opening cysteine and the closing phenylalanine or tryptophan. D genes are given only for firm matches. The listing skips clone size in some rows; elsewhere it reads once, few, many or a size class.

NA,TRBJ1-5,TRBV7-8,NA,TGTGCCAGCAGCCCAACGCGTGCCGGTCAGCCCCAGCATTTT,CASSPTRAGQPQHF
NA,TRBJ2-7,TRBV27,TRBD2,TGTGCCAGCAGTTTAATGTTAGCGGGGAGAGGCGAGCAGTACTTC,CASSLMLAGRGEQYF
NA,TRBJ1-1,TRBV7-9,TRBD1,TGTGCCAGCAGCTTAGCCAAGGGACAGGGGCTCCCTGAAGCTTTCTTT,CASSLAKGQGLPEAFF
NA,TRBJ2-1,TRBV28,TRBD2,TGTGCCAGCAGAACTCGAACTAGCGGGATATACAATGAGCAGTTCTTC,CASRTRTSGIYNEQFF
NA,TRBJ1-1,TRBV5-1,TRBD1,TGCGCCAGCAGCTTGGGCCCGGGACAGGGGACTGAAGCTTTCTTT,CASSLGPGQGTEAFF
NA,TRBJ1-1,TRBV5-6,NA,TGTGCCAGCAGCTTGGGGACGGGGAACACTGAAGCTTTCTTT,CASSLGTGNTEAFF
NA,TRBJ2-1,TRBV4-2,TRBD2,TGTGCCAGCAGCCAAGCCGGGACTAGCGGGAGTCTTCCCTCCTACAATGAGCAGTTCTTC,CASSQAGTSGSLPSYNEQFF
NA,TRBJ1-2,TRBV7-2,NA,TGTGCCAGCAGCTTAACAGGGAATAGTGGCTACACCTTC,CASSLTGNSGYTF
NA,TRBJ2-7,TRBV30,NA,TGTGCCTGGAGTCAGGCTAGGACGGGCTACGAGCAGTACTTC,CAWSQARTGYEQYF
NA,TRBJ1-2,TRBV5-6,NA,TGTGCCAGCAGCTGGGACTGGGAGGTCGATGGCTACACCTTC,CASSWDWEVDGYTF
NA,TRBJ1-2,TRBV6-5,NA,TGTGCCAGCATCCCCTGGGACGGAGCTAACTATGGCTACACCTTC,CASIPWDGANYGYTF
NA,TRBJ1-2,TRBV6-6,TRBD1,TGTGCCGTCCAAGATAGGGACAGGAGTTTCTATGGCTACACCTTC,CAVQDRDRSFYGYTF
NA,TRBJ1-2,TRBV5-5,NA,TGTGCCAGCAGCCTCTTCGGCGGGGTCGAGGGCTACACCTTC,CASSLFGGVEGYTF
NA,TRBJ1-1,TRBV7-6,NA,TGTGCCAGCAGCTTAGGTAGTGTGGGGAACACTGAAGCTTTCTTT,CASSLGSVGNTEAFF
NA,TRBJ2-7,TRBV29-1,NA,TGCAGCGTTGAAGATGTCGATCTCGAGCAGTACTTC,CSVEDVDLEQYF
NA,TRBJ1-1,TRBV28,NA,TGTGCCAGCAGTCTTCCCCAGCTTAACACTGAAGCTTTCTTT,CASSLPQLNTEAFF
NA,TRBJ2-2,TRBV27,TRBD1,TGTGCCAGCAGTACAATCCGACAGGGCACCGGGGAGCTGTTTTTT,CASSTIRQGTGELFF
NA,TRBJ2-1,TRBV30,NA,TGTGCCTGGAGTGGACTAGGGAATGAGCAGTTCTTC,CAWSGLGNEQFF
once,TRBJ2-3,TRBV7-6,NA,TGTGCCAGCAGCTTAATACCTCTCAAGACAGATACGCAGTATTTT,CASSLIPLKTDTQYF
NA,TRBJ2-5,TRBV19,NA,TGTGCCAGTAGTGAGGATTTGGAAGAGACCCAGTACTTC,CASSEDLEETQYF
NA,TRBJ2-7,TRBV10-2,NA,TGCGCCAGCAGTGAGTCGCGTTACGAGCAGTACTTC,CASSESRYEQYF
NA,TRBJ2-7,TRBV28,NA,TGTGCCAGCAGTTTATCTCAGCATCCTGTCTACGAGCAGTACTTC,CASSLSQHPVYEQYF
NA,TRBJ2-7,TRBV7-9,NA,TGTGCCAGCAGCCCGCCACCAGGACAGTATATACGAGAACAGTACTTC,CASSPPPGQYIREQYF
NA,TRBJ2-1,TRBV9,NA,TGTGCCAGCAGCGTAGAATCAGGGGCACTCGGTGGGGTCTACAATGAGCAGTTCTTC,CASSVESGALGGVYNEQFF
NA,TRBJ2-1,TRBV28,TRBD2,TGTGCCAGCAGTTTCTCTCTAGCGGGGGGATACAATGAGCAGTTCTTC,CASSFSLAGGYNEQFF
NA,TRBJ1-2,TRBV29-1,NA,TGCAGCGGCAGACTTCAGGATGGCTACACCTTC,CSGRLQDGYTF
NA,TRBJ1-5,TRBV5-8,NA,TGTGCCAGCAGCTTGGGGGGCTTTAATCAGCCCCAGCATTTT,CASSLGGFNQPQHF
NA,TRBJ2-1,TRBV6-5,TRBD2,TGTGCCAGCAGTTACGACGCGGGGGCCTACAATGAGCAGTTCTTC,CASSYDAGAYNEQFF
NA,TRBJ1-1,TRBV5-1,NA,TGCGCCAGCAGCTTGAACAGGGAGAACACTGAAGCTTTCTTT,CASSLNRENTEAFF
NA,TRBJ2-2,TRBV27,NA,TGTGCCAGCAGTCTCCGGCTCGGGCTCTTGGGCGCGCTGTTTTTT,CASSLRLGLLGALFF
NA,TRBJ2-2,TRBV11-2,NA,TGTGCCAGCAGCTTCGCGGGGACCGGGGAGCTGTTTTTT,CASSFAGTGELFF
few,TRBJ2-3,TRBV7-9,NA,TGTGCCACCACAGGCGGCTCCACAGATACGCAGTATTTT,CATTGGSTDTQYF
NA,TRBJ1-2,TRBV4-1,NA,TGCGCCAGCAGCCAAGATTCTGAACTTGGAAACTATGGCTACACCTTC,CASSQDSELGNYGYTF
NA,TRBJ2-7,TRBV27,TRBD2,TGTGCCAGCAGTTCTAGGACTAGCGGGAGTGGAAACGAGCAGTACTTC,CASSSRTSGSGNEQYF
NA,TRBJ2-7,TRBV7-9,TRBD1,TGTGCCAGCAGCTTCTGGGAGCAGGGGGACTACGAGCAGTACTTC,CASSFWEQGDYEQYF
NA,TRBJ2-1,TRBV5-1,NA,TGCGCCAGCAGCTTTCGAGAAGCCTACAATGAGCAGTTCTTC,CASSFREAYNEQFF
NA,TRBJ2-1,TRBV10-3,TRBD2,TGTGCCATCAACGCGGGAGGCTCCTACAATGAGCAGTTCTTC,CAINAGGSYNEQFF
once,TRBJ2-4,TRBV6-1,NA,TGTGCCAGCAGTGAAGGTTCGGGGGCGGTGGGAAACATTCAGTACTTC,CASSEGSGAVGNIQYF
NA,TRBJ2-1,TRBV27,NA,TGTGCCAGCAGTCCGCCCCCCGGGACACCTCCAATCTCCTACAATGAGCAGTTCTTC,CASSPPPGTPPISYNEQFF
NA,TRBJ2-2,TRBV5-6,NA,TGTGCCAGCAGGCTGCAGAGTCGGGCGAACACCGGGGAGCTGTTTTTT,CASRLQSRANTGELFF
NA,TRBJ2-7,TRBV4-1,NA,TGCGCCAGCAGCCCCAGGGGCCGGGATCTGGAGCAGTACTTC,CASSPRGRDLEQYF
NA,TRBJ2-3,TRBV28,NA,TGTGCCAGCAGTTTAACGGCAGATACGCAGTATTTT,CASSLTADTQYF
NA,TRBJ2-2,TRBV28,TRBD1,TGTGCCAGCAGCTTAGGGACAGGGCTCGACACCGGGGAGCTGTTTTTT,CASSLGTGLDTGELFF
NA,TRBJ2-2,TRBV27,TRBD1,TGTGCCAGCAGTTTATACGGGACAGGGGGGGTCACCGGGGAGCTGTTTTTT,CASSLYGTGGVTGELFF
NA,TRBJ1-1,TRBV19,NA,TGTGCCAGTAGTATAGATCTTGGGGGGATGAACACTGAAGCTTTCTTT,CASSIDLGGMNTEAFF
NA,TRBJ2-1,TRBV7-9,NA,TGTGCCAGCAGCTCCCACTCAGCCCTCGAGCAGTTCTTC,CASSSHSALEQFF
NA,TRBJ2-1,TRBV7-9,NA,TGTGCCAGCAGCTCTTCGAGGACCTACAATGAGCAGTTCTTC,CASSSSRTYNEQFF
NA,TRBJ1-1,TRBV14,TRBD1,TGTGCCAGCAGCCGGGACAGGATTGCGAACACTGAAGCTTTCTTT,CASSRDRIANTEAFF
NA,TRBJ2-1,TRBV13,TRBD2,TGTGCCAGCAGCACACTAGCGGGAGAGTACAATGAGCAGTTCTTC,CASSTLAGEYNEQFF
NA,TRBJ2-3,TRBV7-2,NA,TGTGCCAGCAGCTCCCTGCCCCTCCGGAGGACGCAGTATTTT,CASSSLPLRRTQYF
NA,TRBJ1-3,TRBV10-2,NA,TGCGCCAGCAAGATATCGATAGCGACTGGAAACACCATATATTTT,CASKISIATGNTIYF
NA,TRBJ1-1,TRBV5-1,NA,TGCGCCAGCAGCTTGGCTTCTCCTGGGGGCACTGAAGCTTTCTTT,CASSLASPGGTEAFF
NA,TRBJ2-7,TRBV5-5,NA,TGTGCCAGCAGCTTAACTATTTCCTACGAGCAGTACTTC,CASSLTISYEQYF
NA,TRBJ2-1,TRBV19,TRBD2,TGTGCCACGACTAGCGGGGCGGGATACAATGAGCAGTTCTTC,CATTSGAGYNEQFF
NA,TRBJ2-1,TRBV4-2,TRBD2,TGTGCCAGCAGTCCTGGACTAGCGGAGTCGAGCTCCTACAATGAGCAGTTCTTC,CASSPGLAESSSYNEQFF
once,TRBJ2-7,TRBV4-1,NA,TGCGCCAGCAGCCAAGTAACGCTGACCTACGAGCAGTACTTC,CASSQVTLTYEQYF
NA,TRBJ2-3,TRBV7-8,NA,TGTGCCAGCAGGGGGCGGGCAGATACGCAGTATTTT,CASRGRADTQYF